The next 21 T cell receptor beta chains were all read from a single sample in a study of CD8 T cells in Susac syndrome. Random hexamers were used to reverse transcribe an amount of about 0.45 to 1 ug RNA. TCRdb reprocessed the immunoSEQ multiplex PCR reads with MiXCR, giving one entry per CDR3 protein. This sample carries approximately 120,000 distinct CDR3 sequences, 85% to 95% of them seen once, and the ten largest clones take roughly 0.3%. The sample was CD8+ T cells from PBMCs. These receptor sequences come from a human donor with multiple sclerosis.

The chain uses TRBV12-3 or TRBV12-4 and TRBJ2-6, with 9 bases lining up with TRBD2. This CDR3 spans 18 amino acids. The V and J ends lost 3 bases and 1 base, in that order; junction bases with no gene match: 7. The CDR3 sequence: CASSLRPGLASGANVLTF. The CDR3 DNA follows: TGTGCCAGCAGTTTGCGCCCGGGACTAGCATCTGGGGCCAACGTCCTGACTTTC.

This chain uses TRBV7-9 with TRBJ2-1; 8 bases line up with TRBD2. Germline V gene lookup returns CDR1 SEHNR and CDR2 FQNEAQ (reference sequence). V lost 5 bases and J lost 5; bases outside the gene matches: 8. The CDR3 has 15 residues. CDR3 sequence reads: CASSPPTSEHNEQFF. The CDR3 DNA sequence: TGTGCCAGCAGCCCCCCGACTAGCGAGCACAATGAGCAGTTCTTC. Full variable domain (outside the CDR3, taken from reference TRBV7-9 and TRBJ2-1): DTGVSQNPRHKITKRGQNVTFRCDPISEHNRLYWYRQTLGQGPEFLTYFQNEAQLEKSRLLSDRFSAERPKGSFSTLEIQRTEQGDSAMYLCASSPPTSEHNEQFFGPGTRLTVL.

This chain links TRBV28 with TRBJ2-5, with D perhaps matching TRBD2 (7 bases). Germline V gene lookup returns CDR1 MDHEN and CDR2 SYDVKM. With 8 bases removed from V and 5 bases from J, the gap between germline ends came to 18 bases. The CDR3 consists of 14 residues. The CDR3 bases are TGTGCCAGCCTCGGGGGGCGTGAGGAGGAGACCCAGTACTTC. Protein product: CASLGGREEETQYF. The whole variable domain, filled in from reference TRBV28 and TRBJ2-5, reads DVKVTQSSRYLVKRTGEKVFLECVQDMDHENMFWYRQDPGLGLRLIYFSYDVKMKEKGDIPEGYSVSREKKERFSLILESASTNQTSMYLCASLGGREEETQYFGPGTRLLVL.

The gene calls are TRBV11-2 and TRBJ2-3; D is uncertain. The V and J ends lost 5 bases and 2 bases respectively, with 14 bases between them. The germline CDR1 and CDR2 sequences are SGHAT and FQNNGV. CDR3 length equals 15 residues. The CDR3 loop is CASSRPAGNTDTQYF. DNA for the CDR3: TGTGCCAGCAGCCGCCCGGCAGGCAACACAGATACGCAGTATTTT.

The J gene is TRBJ2-7, the V gene TRBV5-1; 10 nucleotides line up with TRBD2. CDR3 size: 15 residues. Germline CDR1 SGHRS, CDR2 YFSETQ. V gave up 3 bases and J gave up 4 bases; unmatched junction bases: 7. The CDR3 region is CASSSLAGARYEQYV. CDR3 nucleotide sequence: TGCGCCAGCAGCTCCCTAGCGGGAGCAAGGTACGAGCAGTACGTC.

The chain carries TRBV27 and TRBJ2-2; weak D call: TRBD2 (6 bases). Germline-derived CDR1 and CDR2 are MNHEY and SMNVEV (reference sequence). The V end lost 6 bases, the J end lost 3 bases, and 11 bases lay between the germline ends. The CDR3 contains 14 residues. This chain's CDR3 is CASSPGGDTGELFF. DNA for the CDR3: TGTGCCAGCAGCCCCGGGGGAGACACCGGGGAGCTGTTTTTT.

The rearrangement links TRBV15 to TRBJ2-5; 7 bases align to TRBD2. The CDR3 loop spans 15 amino acids. V shed 3 bases and J 4 bases; nucleotides not matched to a gene: 8. Germline CDR1 reads LNHNV; CDR2 reads YYDKDF (reference sequence). This chain's CDR3 is CATSSRAGRGETQYF. The DNA of the CDR3 is TGTGCCACCAGCAGTAGAGCGGGGCGGGGAGAGACCCAGTACTTC. Full variable domain (remainder filled in from reference TRBV15 and TRBJ2-5): DAMVIQNPRYQVTQFGKPVTLSCSQTLNHNVMYWYQQKSSQAPKLLFHYYDKDFNNEADTPDNFQSRRPNTSFCFLDIRSPGLGDTAMYLCATSSRAGRGETQYFGPGTRLLVL.

The CDR3 here is CSARDDRGTDTQYF. The CDR3 region has the DNA TGCAGTGCTAGAGATGACAGAGGGACAGATACGCAGTATTTT. V is TRBV20-1 and J is TRBJ2-3; D may match TRBD1 or TRBD2 (5 bases each). Per the germline V gene, CDR1 is DFQATT and CDR2 is SNEGSKA (reference sequence). The CDR3 spans 14 residues. With 0 bases removed from V and 3 bases from J, the gap between germline ends came to 10 bases.

The chain uses TRBV4-1 and TRBJ2-7; D is possibly TRBD1 or TRBD2 (5 bases each). The CDR3 contains 14 residues. V shed 4 bases and J shed 7 bases, with 17 bases lying between them. Germline CDR1 MGHRA, CDR2 YSYEKL. The CDR3: CASSRYEGRGEQYV. CDR3 in DNA: TGCGCCAGCAGCCGCTACGAGGGGCGAGGGGAGCAGTACGTC.

This chain uses TRBV6-6 with TRBJ1-1, with D maybe TRBD1 (5 bases). Germline CDR1 reads MNHNY; CDR2 reads SVGAGI (reference sequence). Trimming pared 6 bases from V and 10 bases from J, leaving 12 bases between. This CDR3 region has 11 residues. The CDR3 is CASSLGPTAFF. CDR3 bases: TGTGCCAGCAGCCTGGGACCTACAGCTTTCTTT.

The chain employs TRBV6-5 and TRBJ2-3; the D gene is possibly TRBD2 (5 bases). The CDR3 is made up of 13 amino acids. V gave up 7 bases and J gave up 6 bases, with 14 bases separating them. Germline V gene lookup returns CDR1 MNHEY and CDR2 SVGAGI. CDR3 residues: CASTRGRGDTQYF. CDR3 coding DNA: TGTGCCAGCACCCGGGGAAGAGGGGATACGCAGTATTTT.

The V and J genes are TRBV6-5 and TRBJ1-2; possibly TRBD1 for D (5 bases). From germline, CDR1 is MNHEY and CDR2 SVGAGI. This CDR3 spans 16 amino acids. Trimming took 2 bases from V and 10 from J, leaving 23 bases between them. The CDR3 here is CASSYTAQGSQSAYTF. DNA of the CDR3: TGTGCCAGCAGTTACACAGCCCAGGGATCCCAGTCGGCCTACACCTTC.

V and J are TRBV11-3 and TRBJ2-1, with D possibly TRBD2 on 6 matching bases. Germline CDR1 and CDR2: SGHNT and YENEEA. Trimming stripped 1 base from V and 7 bases from J, with 14 bases between. The CDR3 is 15 residues long. Here the CDR3 reads CASSLVRETRNEQFF. Here the CDR3 DNA reads TGTGCCAGCAGCTTAGTCCGGGAGACCAGGAATGAGCAGTTCTTC.

The chain links TRBV12-3 or TRBV12-4 to TRBJ2-3; TRBD2 aligns across 14 bases. V was pared by 5 bases and J by 4 bases, with 17 bases of the junction left unmatched. The CDR3 is 20 amino acids. DNA of the CDR3: TGTGCCAGCAGTACTGTCGGACTAGCGGGGGGAGGGTTTACGGCAGATACGCAGTATTTT. Encoded protein: CASSTVGLAGGGFTADTQYF.

The chain employs TRBV28 and TRBJ1-1, with D perhaps TRBD1 (6 bases). V lost 5 bases, J lost 8 bases, and 21 bases lay in between. Germline-derived CDR1 and CDR2 are MDHEN and SYDVKM. This CDR3 comprises 15 residues. CDR3 in amino acids: CASSHLRMTGSEAFF. In DNA form, the CDR3 reads TGTGCCAGCAGTCACCTACGGATGACAGGCTCCGAAGCTTTCTTT.

The chain combines TRBV5-6 with TRBJ2-1, with a tentative D call TRBD2 (5 bases). Trimming cost V 5 bases and J 6 bases, with 21 bases left between them. The CDR3 spans 16 residues. Germline-derived CDR1 and CDR2 are SGHDT and YYEEEE. This CDR3 reads CASSSTGWLLFNEQFF. The CDR3 region has the DNA TGTGCCAGCAGTTCCACGGGGTGGTTGCTTTTCAATGAGCAGTTCTTC.

The chain has TRBV13 and TRBJ2-3, with D perhaps TRBD2 (5 bases). The CDR3 length is 15 residues. Trimming took 7 bases from V and 5 from J, leaving 19 bases between them. Germline V gene lookup returns CDR1 PRHDT and CDR2 FYEKMQ (reference sequence). As DNA, the CDR3 is TGTGCCAGCAACCGCGACGGTAACCGGGGAGATACGCAGTATTTT. It codes for CASNRDGNRGDTQYF.

V and J are TRBV20-1 and TRBJ2-3, with TRBD2 matching 7 bases. With V trimmed by 1 base and J by 4 bases, 11 bases remained unmatched. There are 16 residues in the CDR3. Germline lookup yields CDR1 DFQATT and CDR2 SNEGSKA (reference sequence). Written as DNA, the CDR3 is TGCAGTGCTAGAGGTTCGGAACGGGAGGTCGCAGATACGCAGTATTTT. As protein: CSARGSEREVADTQYF.

This chain's CDR3 is CASSSSSWSLVQFF. DNA for the CDR3: TGTGCCAGCAGCTCTTCGTCCTGGTCCCTGGTGCAGTTCTTC. The V and J genes are TRBV7-8 and TRBJ2-1; D gene uncertain. Trimming removed 4 bases at V and 12 bases at J, with 19 bases between. The CDR3 covers 14 residues. In germline, CDR1 is SGHVS, CDR2 FQNEAQ.

The V and J genes are TRBV5-1 and TRBJ2-3; D is undetermined. Germline V gives CDR1 SGHRS, CDR2 YFSETQ. Trimming stripped 7 bases from V and 2 bases from J, with 14 bases between. The CDR3 runs to 14 residues. CDR3 amino acids: CASSPGHHTDTQYF. CDR3 nucleotides: TGCGCCAGCTCCCCGGGCCACCACACAGATACGCAGTATTTT.

The genes are TRBV14 and TRBJ1-4, with 7 bases that match TRBD1. This CDR3 comprises 15 residues. Germline V gene sequence: CDR1 SGHDN, CDR2 FVKESK. V was pared by 5 bases and J by 4 bases, with 7 bases of the junction left unmatched. The CDR3 spells CASSYRDRLNEKLFF. CDR3 sequence (DNA): TGTGCCAGCAGCTATCGGGACAGACTTAATGAAAAACTGTTTTTT.